The 28 T cell receptor beta chains given below trace back to one sample, sequenced in a study of regulatory T cells in long-lasting Graves disease. Time point meaning: newly diagnosed GD, antithyroid drugs for less than 3 months. TCR sequences were obtained from RNA taken from PBMCs. Investigators prepared the TCR beta libraries by applying iRepertoire HTBI primers and Arm-PCR of CDR3 regions. TCRdb passed the multiplex PCR reads through MiXCR, listing each CDR3 protein once. The sample lists 400,000 to 500,000 distinct CDR3 sequences, about 15% occurring once. This sample also appeared in a second study, on T cells in Graves' hyperthyroidism and ophthalmopathy.

The sample was peripheral blood mononuclear cells (PBMCs), taken at new diagnosis, from a patient treated with antithyroid drugs. Receptors originate from a woman aged 18-29 years with Graves disease.

This clonotype was counted between two and nine times. The chain links TRBV14 to TRBJ2-5, with TRBD2 matching over 10 bases. This CDR3 spans 14 amino acids. With V trimmed by 3 bases and J by 5 bases, 3 bases remained unmatched. Germline CDR1 and CDR2: SGHDN and FVKESK. CDR3 coding DNA: TGTGCCAGCAGCCATCTAGCGGGAGCCGAGACCCAGTACTTC. It codes for CASSHLAGAETQYF.

This clonotype was seen a few times. As DNA, the CDR3 is TGCAGTGCTAGGGGCCTCAGCGCCTCCTACAATGAGCAGTTCTTC. It encodes CSARGLSASYNEQFF. The chain employs TRBV20-1 and TRBJ2-1, with unresolved D. Trimming shortened V by 3 bases and J by 0 bases, and 12 bases separated the two germline ends. The CDR3 runs to 15 residues. Per germline, CDR1 DFQATT and CDR2 SNEGSKA (reference sequence).

The V gene is TRBV5-8, the J gene TRBJ2-2; D unresolved. The V end was cut by 5 bases, the J end by 6 bases, with 20 bases between. Germline V gene lookup returns CDR1 SGHTS and CDR2 YDEGEE. The length of the CDR3 is 16 residues. The CDR3 DNA is TGTGCCAGCAGTCGCCACACCCTAAGGATGTCCGGGGAGCTGTTTTTT. Translating it yields CASSRHTLRMSGELFF.

This clonotype was counted between two and nine times. J is TRBJ2-5 and V is TRBV11-2; tentatively, D is TRBD1 (6 bases). CDR3 length: 16 amino acids. V lost 5 bases and J lost 3, with 19 bases in between. Germline CDR1 SGHAT, CDR2 FQNNGV. DNA for the CDR3: TGTGCCAGCAGCCAAACCCAAGGACAGTCAGAAGAGACCCAGTACTTC. This gives the protein CASSQTQGQSEETQYF.

This clonotype came up a few times. V usage is TRBV12-3 or TRBV12-4 and J usage is TRBJ2-3; 11 bases fit TRBD2. The CDR3 is made up of 16 amino acids. The V gene end was trimmed by 6 bases and the J gene end by 2 bases; junction bases not matched to a gene: 7. CDR3 coding DNA: TGTGCCAGCAGATACAGACTAGCGGGACTCACAGATACGCAGTATTTT. As protein: CASRYRLAGLTDTQYF.

In its sample, this clonotype was seen a few times. This rearrangement joins TRBV20-1 to TRBJ2-1, with TRBD2 as a possible D gene (5 bases). This CDR3 contains 14 residues. Trimming took 0 bases from V and 4 from J, leaving 10 bases between them. CDR1 is DFQATT, CDR2 SNEGSKA, per germline (reference sequence). The CDR3 nucleotides read TGCAGTGCTAGAGATCGAGGGCGATACAATGAGCAGTTCTTC. It specifies CSARDRGRYNEQFF.

The gene calls are TRBV9 and TRBJ2-3, with D possibly matching TRBD2 (5 bases). The CDR3 totals 15 residues. Trimming stripped 1 base from V and 0 bases from J, with 9 bases between. Germline CDR1 reads SGDLS; CDR2 reads YYNGEE. This CDR3 is CASSVRLSSTDTQYF. The CDR3 DNA reads as TGTGCCAGCAGCGTACGACTATCTAGCACAGATACGCAGTATTTT.

This clonotype was recorded many times. The chain links TRBV18 to TRBJ2-2, with D hard to call. This CDR3 spans 15 amino acids. Germline CDR1 KGHSH, CDR2 LQKENI. Trimming removed 3 bases at V and 1 base at J, with 9 bases between. This CDR3 is CASSPTELNTGELFF. The DNA of the CDR3 is TGTGCCAGCTCACCTACAGAATTGAACACCGGGGAGCTGTTTTTT. Looking up the rest from reference TRBV18 and TRBJ2-2 gives the full variable domain: NAGVMQNPRHLVRRRGQEARLRCSPMKGHSHVYWYRQLPEEGLKFMVYLQKENIIDESGMPKERFSAEFPKEGPSILRIQQVVRGDSAAYFCASSPTELNTGELFFGEGSRLTVL.

This clonotype was counted many times. V is TRBV6-1 and J is TRBJ1-2, with D unclear. Germline CDR1 reads MNHNS; CDR2 reads SASEGT. V was cut by 7 bases and J by 4 bases, with 10 bases left in between. The CDR3 length is 12 residues. The CDR3: CASNTASYGYTF. The CDR3 coding sequence is TGTGCCAGCAATACAGCTAGCTATGGCTACACCTTC.

This clonotype was seen many times. The chain links TRBV11-2 to TRBJ2-4; 7 bases match TRBD1. Looked up from germline, CDR1 is SGHAT and CDR2 is FQNNGV. The V and J ends lost 2 bases and 8 bases, in that order; junction bases with no gene match: 9. The length of the CDR3 is 15 residues. CDR3 in amino acids: CASSLSHDRADIQYF. The CDR3 coding sequence is TGTGCCAGCAGCTTATCCCACGACAGGGCTGACATTCAGTACTTC.

The rearrangement joins TRBV9 to TRBJ2-2; 9 nucleotides line up with TRBD1. The germline CDR1 and CDR2 sequences are SGDLS and YYNGEE. The V gene end was trimmed by 2 bases and the J gene end by 6 bases; junction bases not matched to a gene: 5. The CDR3 sequence is 15 residues long. In nucleotides, the CDR3 is TGTGCCAGCAGCGTCACAGGGGGCCCTCCCGGGGAGCTGTTTTTT. Its translation is CASSVTGGPPGELFF.

This clonotype came up a few times. The rearrangement joins TRBV18 to TRBJ2-7; D remains ambiguous. Trimming took off 3 bases at V and 5 bases at J, with 11 bases between the two ends. The CDR3 has 13 residues. Per the germline V gene, CDR1 is KGHSH and CDR2 is LQKENI. CDR3 DNA sequence: TGTGCCAGCTCACCTTCGCGCAGCCACGAGCAGTACTTC. Protein product: CASSPSRSHEQYF.

The chain combines TRBV30 with TRBJ2-3; maybe TRBD2 (5 bases). The CDR3 is 12 residues long. V was trimmed by 4 bases and J by 0 bases, leaving 5 bases between them. Germline V gene lookup returns CDR1 GTSNPN and CDR2 SVGIG (reference sequence). The CDR3 coding sequence is TGTGCCTGGACTAGCAGCACAGATACGCAGTATTTT. It codes for CAWTSSTDTQYF. Full variable domain (rest looked up from reference TRBV30 and TRBJ2-3): SQTIHQWPATLVQPVGSPLSLECTVEGTSNPNLYWYRQAAGRGLQLLFYSVGIGQISSEVPQNLSASRPQDRQFILSSKKLLLSDSGFYLCAWTSSTDTQYFGPGTRLTVL.

This chain joins TRBV5-1 and TRBJ2-2; no definite D call. Germline loops: CDR1 SGHRS, CDR2 YFSETQ. This CDR3 spans 15 amino acids. V gave up 0 bases and J gave up 5 bases, with 11 bases separating them. In nucleotides, the CDR3 is TGCGCCAGCAGCTTGGAGGGCAGACCGACCGGGGAGCTGTTTTTT. Protein sequence: CASSLEGRPTGELFF.

This clonotype was seen a handful of times. The rearrangement joins TRBV7-3 to TRBJ2-2, with a weak D call TRBD1 (6 bases). Trimming removed 4 bases from V and 0 bases from J, with 15 bases in between. Germline V gene sequence: CDR1 SGHTA, CDR2 FQGTGA. The CDR3 extends over 17 amino acids. The CDR3 protein is CASSSQGSAANTGELFF. CDR3 sequence (DNA): TGTGCCAGCAGCTCCCAGGGGAGTGCCGCGAACACCGGGGAGCTGTTTTTT.

There are many counts of this clonotype. The gene calls are TRBV12-3 or TRBV12-4 and TRBJ2-1, with D maybe TRBD1 (5 bases). The CDR3 is 17 amino acids. Deletions cut 2 bases from V and 2 bases from J, with 16 bases between. CDR3 sequence reads: CASSLKQGMVAYNEQFF. CDR3 DNA: TGTGCCAGCAGTTTAAAGCAGGGAATGGTCGCCTACAATGAGCAGTTCTTC.

Worth noting for this clonotype: Relative to the germline gene, one junction end is altered; a read error may explain this. The chain employs TRBV9 and TRBJ1-1, with D tentatively TRBD1 (6 bases). Germline V gene lookup returns CDR1 SGDLS and CDR2 YYNGEE. The CDR3 runs to 15 residues. The CDR3 DNA reads as TGTGCCAGCAGCGTCGCGACAGGCCGGAACGCTGAAGCTTTCTTT. This encodes CASSVATGRNAEAFF. Full variable domain (rest looked up from reference TRBV9 and TRBJ1-1): DSGVTQTPKHLITATGQRVTLRCSPRSGDLSVYWYQQSLDQGLQFLIQYYNGEERAKGNILERFSAQQFPDLHSELNLSSLELGDSALYFCASSVATGRNAEAFFGQGTRLTVV.

In regard to this clonotype: Being one base from a much bigger clone, this may be a read error. V usage is TRBV7-9 and J usage is TRBJ2-7; TRBD1 matches 7 bases. CDR1 SEHNR and CDR2 FQNEAQ come from the germline V gene (reference sequence). CDR3 length: 13 residues. Losses at the gene ends were 5 bases for V and 2 bases for J; bases not matched to a gene: 3. The CDR3 spells CASSTGEAYEQYF. CDR3 bases: TGTGCCAGCAGCACAGGGGAAGCCTACGAGCAGTACTTC.

This clonotype was found a few times. J is TRBJ2-5 and V is TRBV6-1; a weak D match, TRBD2 (5 bases). This CDR3 has 11 residues. Germline values: CDR1 MNHNS, CDR2 SASEGT. The V gene lost 7 bases and the J gene lost 6 bases, with 9 bases spanning the gap. The CDR3 nucleotides are TGTGCCAGCATTCTCGGGAAGACCCAGTACTTC. It specifies CASILGKTQYF.

This clonotype was detected once. The chain joins TRBV19 to TRBJ1-1, with D possibly being TRBD1 (5 bases). The germline CDR1 and CDR2 sequences are LNHDA and SQIVND (reference sequence). The V end lost 6 bases, the J end lost 4 bases, and 12 bases lay between the germline ends. The CDR3 is made up of 13 amino acids. The CDR3 is CASSPVGGTEAFF. The CDR3 nucleotides are TGTGCCAGTAGCCCCGTGGGGGGCACTGAAGCTTTCTTT.

This clonotype was observed a few times. The genes are TRBV14 and TRBJ1-5; no reliable D call. Trimming removed 2 bases at V and 0 bases at J, with 8 bases between. Germline values: CDR1 SGHDN, CDR2 FVKESK. The CDR3 covers 15 residues. CDR3 sequence (DNA): TGTGCCAGCAGCCAACATAAAAATAGCAATCAGCCCCAGCATTTT. Translating it yields CASSQHKNSNQPQHF.

In regard to this clonotype: A read error is possible here, since a much larger clone lies one base away. J is TRBJ2-7 and V is TRBV7-2; perhaps TRBD2 as D (5 bases). V lost 2 bases, J lost 7 bases, and 18 bases lay in between. In germline, CDR1 is SGHTA, CDR2 FQGNSA. CDR3 length equals 15 residues. CDR3 sequence reads: CASSLPSQFYNEQYF. The CDR3 DNA reads TGTGCCAGCAGCTTACCTAGCCAGTTTTACAATGAGCAGTACTTC.

This clonotype has ten or more counts. The V and J genes are TRBV10-3 and TRBJ2-1; D gene uncertain. CDR3 size: 12 residues. The ends were cut back, 2 bases at V and 9 bases at J, with 8 bases in the middle. CDR1 is ENHRY and CDR2 is SYGVKD in the germline V gene. The CDR3 nucleotides are TGTGCCATCAGTGAGGGTCGGCGTGAGCAGTTCTTC. Translated, it gives CAISEGRREQFF.

The sample holds one count of this clonotype. The gene calls are TRBV27 and TRBJ2-1, with a possible D match to TRBD2 (6 bases). CDR1 and CDR2 from the germline V gene are MNHEY and SMNVEV (reference sequence). CDR3 length: 15 residues. The V and J ends lost 7 bases and 2 bases respectively, with 15 bases between them. CDR3 in DNA: TGTGCCAGCAATCCTCGGGGGAAGGCCTACAATGAGCAGTTCTTC. Its translation is CASNPRGKAYNEQFF.

This clonotype has more than one count but fewer than ten. This chain joins TRBV10-3 and TRBJ2-1, with D perhaps TRBD1 or TRBD2 (5 bases each). CDR3 size: 15 residues. Trimming shortened V by 7 bases and J by 5 bases, and 18 bases separated the two germline ends. Germline V gives CDR1 ENHRY, CDR2 SYGVKD. CDR3 sequence (DNA): TGTGCCATCAAGACCACCGGGACCCTTGACAATGAGCAGTTCTTC. Its translation is CAIKTTGTLDNEQFF.

The J gene is TRBJ1-5, the V gene TRBV9; no definite D call. Germline CDR1 reads SGDLS; CDR2 reads YYNGEE. The V end was cut by 2 bases, the J end by 5 bases, with 8 bases between. This CDR3 has 13 amino acids. The CDR3 is CASSVGSDQPQHF. For the CDR3, the DNA is TGTGCCAGCAGCGTCGGGAGCGATCAGCCCCAGCATTTT.

This sequence joins TRBV28 and TRBJ1-5, with 8 bases identical to TRBD1. CDR1 is MDHEN, CDR2 SYDVKM, per germline. The CDR3 runs 16 residues. V trimming: 7 bases; J trimming: 6 bases; junction bases outside the gene matches: 14. The CDR3 loop reads CASTLEGRGLGQPQHF. CDR3 nucleotides: TGTGCCAGCACTTTGGAAGGCAGGGGGCTAGGTCAGCCCCAGCATTTT.

The chain employs TRBV30 and TRBJ2-2; 14 bases fit TRBD2. Germline assignment: CDR1 GTSNPN and CDR2 SVGIG (reference sequence). V lost 0 bases, J lost 7 bases, and 7 bases stayed unmatched. CDR3 length: 17 residues. The CDR3 DNA reads TGTGCCTGGAGTGTTGTGACTAGCGGGAGGGCACACGGGGAGCTGTTTTTT. It encodes CAWSVVTSGRAHGELFF.